Following are 12 T cell receptor beta chains from one sample sequenced in a study of blood T cell repertoires in COVID-19. Generated by immunoSEQ multiplex PCR, the TCRdb table keeps only in-frame clones and is missing some. The data show about 250,000 clones, about nine tenths seen once. Specimen: peripheral blood. These receptors were obtained from a woman aged 25-40 years with COVID-19, enrolled during active disease.

The genes are TRBV29-1 and TRBJ1-2; D is possibly TRBD1 (5 bases). From germline, CDR1 is SQVTM and CDR2 ANQGSEA. The CDR3 consists of 13 residues. Trimming left V 1 base short and J 1 base short, with 7 bases between. CDR3 in amino acids: CSVEGQGNYGYTF. Here the CDR3 DNA reads TGCAGCGTTGAAGGTCAGGGTAACTATGGCTACACCTTC.

Only a few counts were recorded for this clone. This sequence joins TRBV11-3 and TRBJ2-3; no clear D. V was clipped by 4 bases and J by 0 bases, with 8 bases between them. Germline-derived CDR1 and CDR2 are SGHNT and YENEEA. The CDR3 loop spans 14 amino acids. The DNA for the CDR3 is TGTGCCAGCAGCTCAACCAGGAGCACAGATACGCAGTATTTT. Protein: CASSSTRSTDTQYF.

This sequence joins TRBV7-9 and TRBJ2-2; D is ambiguous. Trimming removed 1 base from V and 1 base from J, with 16 bases in between. The CDR3 loop spans 18 amino acids. CDR1 SEHNR and CDR2 FQNEAQ come from the germline V gene (reference sequence). This chain's CDR3 is CASSLEILSQENTGELFF. CDR3 bases: TGTGCCAGCAGCTTAGAAATACTGAGCCAGGAGAACACCGGGGAGCTGTTTTTT.

J is TRBJ2-1 and V is TRBV5-1; 7 positions agree with TRBD1. The CDR3 is 15 residues long. CDR1 and CDR2 from the germline V gene are SGHRS and YFSETQ. V trimming: 1 base; J trimming: 5 bases; junction bases outside the gene matches: 6. The DNA of the CDR3 is TGCGCCAGCAGCTTGCAACAGGGGATCGACAATGAGCAGTTCTTC. Protein sequence: CASSLQQGIDNEQFF.

The chain carries TRBV10-3 and TRBJ2-2; TRBD2 might be the D (6 bases). This CDR3 region has 14 residues. The V end lost 3 bases, the J end lost 6 bases, and 11 bases lay between the germline ends. Germline CDR1 and CDR2: ENHRY and SYGVKD. CDR3 protein: CAISERELAGELFF. The CDR3 nucleotides are TGTGCCATCAGTGAACGGGAGCTAGCCGGGGAGCTGTTTTTT.

The chain carries TRBV7-9 and TRBJ2-3, with TRBD2 matching 12 bases. Germline loops: CDR1 SEHNR, CDR2 FQNEAQ (reference sequence). This CDR3 comprises 14 residues. V was pared by 10 bases and J by 5 bases, with 7 bases of the junction left unmatched. The CDR3 sequence is CATATSGSLDTQYF. The CDR3 bases are TGTGCCACGGCGACTAGCGGGAGTTTAGATACGCAGTATTTT.

V usage is TRBV6-2 or TRBV6-3 and J usage is TRBJ2-1; 10 bases are shared with TRBD2. This CDR3 spans 18 amino acids. V was clipped by 0 bases and J by 4 bases; unmatched bases: 9. The V gene's germline CDR1 is MNHEY and CDR2 SVGEGT. The CDR3 region is CASSYSIKRGGMYNEQFF. The CDR3 bases are TGTGCCAGCAGTTACTCGATCAAGCGGGGGGGAATGTACAATGAGCAGTTCTTC.

The chain combines TRBV6-2 or TRBV6-3 with TRBJ2-5, with D perhaps matching TRBD1 (6 bases). CDR1 is MNHEY and CDR2 is SVGEGT in the germline V gene. The germline V and J ends were trimmed by 2 bases and 3 bases, with 22 bases remaining between them. This CDR3 contains 18 residues. The DNA of the CDR3 is TGTGCCAGCAGTTACCTCGTTATCCGGGCAGGGGAAAAAGAGACCCAGTACTTC. It encodes CASSYLVIRAGEKETQYF.

The gene calls are TRBV28 and TRBJ2-7, with 7 bases aligning to TRBD1. In germline, CDR1 is MDHEN, CDR2 SYDVKM. Losses at the gene ends were 2 bases for V and 4 bases for J; bases not matched to a gene: 11. The CDR3 consists of 16 residues. CDR3 sequence reads: CASSLVGRGGSYEQYV. Here the CDR3 DNA reads TGTGCCAGCAGTTTAGTAGGACGAGGGGGCTCGTACGAGCAGTACGTC.

This chain connects TRBV7-9 to TRBJ2-5; no reliable D call. Germline lookup yields CDR1 SEHNR and CDR2 FQNEAQ (reference sequence). V shed 5 bases and J shed 2 bases, with 9 bases lying between them. CDR3 size: 13 residues. For the CDR3, the DNA is TGTGCCAGCAGCCGTACACAACAAGAGACCCAGTACTTC. Translating it yields CASSRTQQETQYF.

CDR3 nucleotides: TGTGCCAGCAGTGAAGGACAGGGGTTCTACGAGCAGTACGTC. This gives the protein CASSEGQGFYEQYV. V is TRBV6-1 and J is TRBJ2-7; 8 bases line up with TRBD1. Germline V gives CDR1 MNHNS, CDR2 SASEGT. J was trimmed by 3 bases and V by 1 base; bases with no gene match: 2. This CDR3 is 14 amino acids long.

V usage is TRBV19 and J usage is TRBJ2-3; 12 bases line up with TRBD2. After removal of 5 bases from V and 4 bases from J, the junction contained 4 bases not matched to a gene. The CDR3 spans 15 residues. Germline CDR1 is LNHDA and CDR2 is SQIVND (reference sequence). The CDR3 loop reads CASSASGRAPDTQYF. CDR3 DNA: TGTGCCAGTAGTGCTAGCGGGAGGGCCCCAGATACGCAGTATTTT.